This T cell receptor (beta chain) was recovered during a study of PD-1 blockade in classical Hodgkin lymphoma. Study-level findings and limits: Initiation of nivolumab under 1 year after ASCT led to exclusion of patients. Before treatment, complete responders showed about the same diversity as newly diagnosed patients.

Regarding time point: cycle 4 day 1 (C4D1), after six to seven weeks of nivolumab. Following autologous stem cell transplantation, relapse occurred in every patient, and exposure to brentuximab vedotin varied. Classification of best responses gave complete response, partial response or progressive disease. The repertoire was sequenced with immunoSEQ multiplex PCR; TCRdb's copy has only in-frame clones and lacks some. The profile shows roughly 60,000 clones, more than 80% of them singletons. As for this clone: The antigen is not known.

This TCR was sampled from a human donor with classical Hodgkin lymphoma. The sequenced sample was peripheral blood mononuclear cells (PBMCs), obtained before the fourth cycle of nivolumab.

CDR3 protein: CSARGANEQFF. The DNA for the CDR3 is TGCAGTGCTAGAGGAGCCAATGAGCAGTTCTTC. The chain employs TRBV20-1 and TRBJ2-1; D is unclear. From germline, CDR1 is DFQATT and CDR2 SNEGSKA (reference sequence). Trimming took off 1 base at V and 6 bases at J, with 4 bases between the two ends. This CDR3 contains 11 residues.